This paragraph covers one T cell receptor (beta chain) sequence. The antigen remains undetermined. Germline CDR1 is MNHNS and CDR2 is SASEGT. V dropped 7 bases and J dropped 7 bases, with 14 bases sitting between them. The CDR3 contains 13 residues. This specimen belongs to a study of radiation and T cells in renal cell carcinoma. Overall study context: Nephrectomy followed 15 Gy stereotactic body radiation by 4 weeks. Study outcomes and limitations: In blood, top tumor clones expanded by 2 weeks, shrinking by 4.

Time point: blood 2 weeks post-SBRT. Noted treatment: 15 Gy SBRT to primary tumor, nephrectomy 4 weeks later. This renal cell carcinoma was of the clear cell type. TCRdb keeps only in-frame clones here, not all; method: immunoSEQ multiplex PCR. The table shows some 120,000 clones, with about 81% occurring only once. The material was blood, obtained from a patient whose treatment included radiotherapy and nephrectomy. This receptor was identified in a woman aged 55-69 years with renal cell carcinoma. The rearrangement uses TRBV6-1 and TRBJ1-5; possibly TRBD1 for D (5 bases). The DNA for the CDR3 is TGTGCCAGCACGGAAGGGGTCCCCCAGCCCCAGCATTTT. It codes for CASTEGVPQPQHF.